These 25 T cell receptor beta chains share one sample of origin, sequenced in a study of T cell responses to AZD1222 COVID-19 vaccine. Sequenced by immunoSEQ multiplex PCR; TCRdb stores in-frame clones only, minus some. The sample consists of about 160,000 clones, around 92% of them appearing once. The material sequenced was peripheral blood, taken 28 days after the second AZD1222 dose. Receptors originate from an adult who received the AZD1222 COVID-19 vaccine.

This chain connects TRBV2 to TRBJ2-2; D gene unclear. V lost 4 bases and J 3 bases, leaving 12 bases between the germline ends. The CDR3 totals 15 residues. Germline CDR1 and CDR2: SNHLY and FYNNEI. Here the CDR3 reads CASSVNGPDTGELFF. The CDR3 DNA reads as TGTGCCAGCAGTGTCAACGGACCGGACACCGGGGAGCTGTTTTTT.

This chain connects TRBV19 to TRBJ1-4; 10 bases are a match to TRBD1. This CDR3 comprises 15 residues. In germline, CDR1 is LNHDA, CDR2 SQIVND (reference sequence). V was clipped by 5 bases and J by 7 bases; unmatched bases: 7. Written as DNA, the CDR3 is TGTGCCAGTAGTTCGACAGGGGGCCTTGTTGAAAAACTGTTTTTT. This sequence encodes CASSSTGGLVEKLFF.

The rearrangement uses TRBV11-2 and TRBJ2-7, with TRBD1 matching over 10 bases. Germline V gene lookup returns CDR1 SGHAT and CDR2 FQNNGV. The CDR3 is made up of 15 amino acids. V lost 2 bases and J lost 3; bases outside the gene matches: 4. The CDR3: CASSLPGTGVYEQYF. CDR3 coding DNA: TGTGCCAGCAGCTTACCTGGGACAGGGGTCTACGAGCAGTACTTC. Full variable domain (outside the CDR3, taken from reference TRBV11-2 and TRBJ2-7): EAGVAQSPRYKIIEKRQSVAFWCNPISGHATLYWYQQILGQGPKLLIQFQNNGVVDDSQLPKDRFSAERLKGVDSTLKIQPAKLEDSAVYLCASSLPGTGVYEQYFGPGTRLTVT.

In this sample, this clone turned up once. The V call is TRBV5-1, the J call TRBJ2-3; a weak D match, TRBD1 (6 bases). From germline, CDR1 is SGHRS and CDR2 YFSETQ. This CDR3 has 15 amino acids. The ends were cut back, 5 bases at V and 2 bases at J, with 15 bases in the middle. DNA of the CDR3: TGCGCCAGCAGTCTGCCCGGACAGACCACAGATACGCAGTATTTT. Translating it yields CASSLPGQTTDTQYF. Using reference TRBV5-1 and TRBJ2-3 for the parts outside the CDR3, the full variable domain is KAGVTQTPRYLIKTRGQQVTLSCSPISGHRSVSWYQQTPGQGLQFLFEYFSETQRNKGNFPGRFSGRQFSNSRSEMNVSTLELGDSALYLCASSLPGQTTDTQYFGPGTRLTVL.

This clone is a singleton in its sample. This chain joins TRBV30 and TRBJ2-5; 10 bases are a match to TRBD2. V shed 1 base, J shed 5 bases, and the junction held 10 bases outside the gene matches. CDR3 length equals 16 residues. CDR1 and CDR2 (germline): GTSNPN, SVGIG (reference sequence). Here the CDR3 reads CAWSGLAGARGETQYF. Written as DNA, the CDR3 is TGTGCCTGGAGTGGGCTAGCGGGGGCCCGTGGGGAGACCCAGTACTTC.

The rearrangement joins TRBV9 to TRBJ1-2, with D possibly TRBD1 on 6 matching bases. Trimming removed 0 bases from V and 6 bases from J, with 21 bases in between. Germline CDR1 reads SGDLS; CDR2 reads YYNGEE. The length of the CDR3 is 17 residues. CDR3 sequence reads: CASSVDSIRAGEDGYTF. CDR3 DNA: TGTGCCAGCAGCGTAGATTCTATAAGGGCAGGGGAGGATGGCTACACCTTC.

This clone was recorded once. The rearrangement links TRBV10-1 to TRBJ1-1; no reliable D call. The germline V gene has CDR1 WNHNN and CDR2 SYGVQD (reference sequence). V lost 0 bases and J 6 bases, leaving 5 bases between the germline ends. The length of the CDR3 is 12 residues. CDR3 nucleotides: TGCGCCAGCAGTGAGTCGGGATCTGAAGCTTTCTTT. Encoded protein: CASSESGSEAFF.

The chain recombines TRBV12-3 or TRBV12-4 with TRBJ2-3; D remains ambiguous. The CDR3 loop spans 13 amino acids. V lost 6 bases and J lost 6, with 13 bases in between. Here the CDR3 reads CASRSGVVDTQYF. CDR3 nucleotides: TGTGCCAGCAGAAGTGGGGTTGTGGATACGCAGTATTTT.

The rearrangement links TRBV5-8 to TRBJ1-1, with TRBD1 identical over 10 bases. J gave up 4 bases and V 4 bases, and 22 bases lay outside the gene matches. This CDR3 has 20 residues. Germline CDR1 is SGHTS and CDR2 is YDEGEE. CDR3 nucleotide sequence: TGTGCCAGCAGCCCGCAAATCCCGGCGGGGACAGGGGTCAAGGGCACTGAAGCTTTCTTT. This codes for CASSPQIPAGTGVKGTEAFF.

The chain couples TRBV6-5 to TRBJ1-2; 8 bases line up with TRBD1. The germline gives CDR1 MNHEY, CDR2 SVGAGI. The CDR3 consists of 13 residues. Trimming at V came to 5 bases and at J to 11 bases, leaving 10 bases not matched to a gene. The CDR3 region is CASSLQGGYRYTF. CDR3 DNA sequence: TGTGCCAGCAGTCTACAGGGGGGCTATCGGTACACCTTC.

The rearrangement links TRBV19 to TRBJ1-1; D remains ambiguous. This CDR3 has 14 amino acids. V was trimmed by 3 bases and J by 3 bases, leaving 11 bases between them. Germline values: CDR1 LNHDA, CDR2 SQIVND (reference sequence). The CDR3 loop reads CASSIRGEDTEAFF. CDR3 nucleotides: TGTGCCAGTAGTATCCGGGGAGAGGACACTGAAGCTTTCTTT.

CDR3 region: CASSDYNERGAKQFF. Here the CDR3 DNA reads TGTGCCAGCAGCGATTATAATGAACGGGGGGCTAAACAGTTCTTC. The chain uses TRBV7-2 and TRBJ2-1, with D perhaps TRBD2 (7 bases). V was trimmed by 5 bases and J by 13 bases, leaving 24 bases between them. Germline assignment: CDR1 SGHTA and CDR2 FQGNSA. CDR3 length: 15 residues.

This chain joins TRBV9 and TRBJ1-3; D may be TRBD1 (5 bases). Germline V gene sequence: CDR1 SGDLS, CDR2 YYNGEE. Deletions cut 2 bases from V and 1 base from J, with 7 bases between. This CDR3 contains 14 residues. The CDR3: CASSVAGSGNTIYF. As DNA, the CDR3 is TGTGCCAGCAGCGTGGCAGGGTCTGGAAACACCATATATTTT.

This clone was counted a few times. The V and J genes are TRBV5-1 and TRBJ2-3, with a weak D call TRBD1 (6 bases). Looked up from germline, CDR1 is SGHRS and CDR2 is YFSETQ. The CDR3 contains 14 residues. The V end lost 4 bases, the J end lost 1 base, and 10 bases lay between the germline ends. The CDR3 loop reads CASSLQGRTDTQYF. The DNA for the CDR3 is TGCGCCAGCAGCCTCCAGGGGCGCACAGATACGCAGTATTTT.

This rearrangement joins TRBV5-8 to TRBJ1-2, with D possibly matching TRBD1 (6 bases). CDR1 and CDR2 (germline): SGHTS, YDEGEE. V gave up 0 bases and J gave up 3 bases, with 12 bases separating them. The CDR3 totals 15 residues. The CDR3 protein is CASSLGQGPYYGYTF. DNA of the CDR3: TGTGCCAGCAGCTTGGGGCAGGGGCCCTACTATGGCTACACCTTC.

The CDR3 loop reads CASSLWGQGDTEAFF. As DNA, the CDR3 is TGTGCCAGCAGCTTATGGGGGCAGGGCGACACTGAAGCTTTCTTT. The rearrangement links TRBV7-2 to TRBJ1-1; possible D gene TRBD1, 6 bases. This CDR3 is built from 15 residues. V was shortened by 2 bases and J by 3 bases, with 13 bases between the two germline ends. Germline CDR1 is SGHTA and CDR2 is FQGNSA. Filled out from reference TRBV7-2 and TRBJ1-1, the complete variable domain reads GAGVSQSPSNKVTEKGKDVELRCDPISGHTALYWYRQSLGQGLEFLIYFQGNSAPDKSGLPSDRFSAERTGGSVSTLTIQRTQQEDSAVYLCASSLWGQGDTEAFFGQGTRLTVV.

The V and J genes are TRBV6-5 and TRBJ2-3, with TRBD2 matching 13 bases. CDR1 is MNHEY and CDR2 is SVGAGI in the germline V gene. This CDR3 comprises 15 residues. V was clipped by 11 bases and J by 4 bases; unmatched bases: 9. CDR3 nucleotides: TGTGCCGGATCCCGGACTAGCGGGGGCCCAGATACGCAGTATTTT. This translates into CAGSRTSGGPDTQYF.

This clone was seen once. V and J are TRBV11-2 and TRBJ2-1, with D perhaps matching TRBD2 (5 bases). Germline V gene data show CDR1 as SGHAT and CDR2 as FQNNGV. V was cut by 5 bases and J by 11 bases, with 16 bases left in between. The CDR3 loop spans 13 amino acids. DNA of the CDR3: TGTGCCAGCAGCCCCCTCACGGACTCTAAGCAGTTCTTC. Its protein is CASSPLTDSKQFF.

The rearrangement uses TRBV9 and TRBJ2-1; D is undetermined. Germline V gene data show CDR1 as SGDLS and CDR2 as YYNGEE. The ends were cut back, 4 bases at V and 7 bases at J, with 9 bases in the middle. There are 12 residues in the CDR3. CDR3: CASSNLMNEQFF. CDR3 coding DNA: TGTGCCAGCAGCAACCTCATGAATGAGCAGTTCTTC.

The CDR3 is CASSSQGTGSYEQYF. The CDR3 DNA reads TGCGCCAGCAGCTCCCAGGGGACAGGCTCCTACGAGCAGTACTTC. The chain uses TRBV5-1 and TRBJ2-7, with TRBD1 matching over 8 bases. Germline V gene sequence: CDR1 SGHRS, CDR2 YFSETQ. The trim removed 3 bases at V and 0 bases at J, leaving 5 bases unmatched. CDR3 length equals 15 residues.

The chain carries TRBV13 and TRBJ1-1, with 9 bases matching TRBD1. The germline V gene encodes CDR1 PRHDT and CDR2 FYEKMQ (reference sequence). The length of the CDR3 is 18 residues. V was pared by 5 bases and J by 1 base, with 14 bases of the junction left unmatched. The CDR3 sequence: CASSTPGQGIKGNTEAFF. Here the CDR3 DNA reads TGTGCCAGCAGCACCCCGGGACAGGGAATAAAGGGGAACACTGAAGCTTTCTTT.

The V gene is TRBV6-6, the J gene TRBJ1-5; 7 bases match TRBD1. Trimming took 5 bases from V and 1 from J; bases not matched to a gene: 11. The CDR3 loop spans 17 amino acids. The germline V gene has CDR1 MNHNY and CDR2 SVGAGI (reference sequence). The CDR3 DNA reads as TGTGCCAGCAGTCCTACGTTGGGACAGAAAAGCAATCAGCCCCAGCATTTT. It encodes CASSPTLGQKSNQPQHF.

The chain couples TRBV18 to TRBJ1-1; 8 bases match TRBD1. Trimming took 4 bases from V and 4 from J; bases not matched to a gene: 8. The length of the CDR3 is 15 residues. Looked up from germline, CDR1 is KGHSH and CDR2 is LQKENI. In nucleotides, the CDR3 is TGTGCCAGCTCACTGACAGGGGCTAGTAGCACTGAAGCTTTCTTT. It specifies CASSLTGASSTEAFF. The variable domain in full, completed from reference TRBV18 and TRBJ1-1, reads NAGVMQNPRHLVRRRGQEARLRCSPMKGHSHVYWYRQLPEEGLKFMVYLQKENIIDESGMPKERFSAEFPKEGPSILRIQQVVRGDSAAYFCASSLTGASSTEAFFGQGTRLTVV.

This clone appeared a few times. The chain employs TRBV2 and TRBJ1-5, with D possibly TRBD1 on 5 matching bases. The germline V and J ends were trimmed by 1 base and 15 bases, with 16 bases remaining between them. The CDR3 is made up of 13 amino acids. Per the germline V gene, CDR1 is SNHLY and CDR2 is FYNNEI. The CDR3 spells CASSEGGGRPLHF. CDR3 nucleotide sequence: TGTGCCAGCAGTGAAGGCGGGGGGAGGCCTTTGCATTTT.

The chain links TRBV27 to TRBJ2-1; either TRBD1 or TRBD2 may supply D (5 bases each). Germline V lookup: CDR1 MNHEY, CDR2 SMNVEV (reference sequence). This CDR3 spans 14 amino acids. Trimming pared 3 bases from V and 3 bases from J, leaving 9 bases between. For the CDR3, the DNA is TGTGCCAGCAGTTTTGTGGGGGACTACAATGAGCAGTTCTTC. Translating it yields CASSFVGDYNEQFF.